One and the same sample provided the 31 T cell receptor beta chains below, sequenced in a study of T cell repertoires in cytomegalovirus infection. In TCRdb, the reads were re-called with MiXCR into one record per CDR3 protein. The table lists 510,000 or so distinct CDR3 sequences, around a quarter of them singletons. Input material: PBMCs. These TCRs come from a human donor in good health (CMV status not recorded). Some clones in this sample may be carry-over from other donors' samples.

This clonotype was found many times. This sequence joins TRBV7-8 and TRBJ2-1; D is undetermined. The CDR3 loop spans 16 amino acids. V lost 1 base to trimming and J lost 0 bases, with 10 bases between them. Germline lookup yields CDR1 SGHVS and CDR2 FQNEAQ. The CDR3 DNA reads TGTGCCAGCAGCTTAGTAGCATCGAGCTCCTACAATGAGCAGTTCTTC. Translating gives CASSLVASSSYNEQFF.

This clonotype was recorded many times. The chain links TRBV7-9 to TRBJ2-3; 7 bases agree with TRBD1. The CDR3 has 16 amino acids. The junction had 6 bases not matched to a gene; V was cut back by 3 bases and J by 0 bases. Germline V gene lookup returns CDR1 SEHNR and CDR2 FQNEAQ (reference sequence). The CDR3 region is CASSFEGQQSTDTQYF. In DNA, the CDR3 is TGTGCCAGCAGCTTCGAGGGACAGCAGAGCACAGATACGCAGTATTTT.

This clonotype was observed a few times. V usage is TRBV6-5 and J usage is TRBJ1-1; the D gene is possibly TRBD1 (6 bases). Trimming took off 3 bases at V and 2 bases at J, with 13 bases between the two ends. There are 15 residues in the CDR3. CDR1 is MNHEY and CDR2 is SVGAGI in the germline V gene. CDR3 sequence: CASSYSGRGNTEAFF. CDR3 nucleotides: TGTGCCAGCAGTTATAGTGGCAGGGGTAACACTGAAGCTTTCTTT.

A few counts support this clonotype. This rearrangement joins TRBV12-3 or TRBV12-4 to TRBJ2-2, with D hard to call. Trimming shortened V by 6 bases and J by 4 bases, and 9 bases separated the two germline ends. The CDR3 totals 13 residues. CDR3 amino acids: CASSPEATGELFF. The CDR3 DNA reads TGTGCCAGCAGCCCCGAAGCCACCGGGGAGCTGTTTTTT.

This clonotype was found a few times. V is TRBV19 and J is TRBJ1-1; D perhaps matches TRBD1 (6 bases). The CDR3 extends over 13 amino acids. Between the trimmed V and J ends, which lost 8 bases and 0 bases, there was a span of 10 bases. Germline V CDR1 and CDR2: LNHDA, SQIVND (reference sequence). DNA for the CDR3: TGTGCCAGTGTACAGGGCTTGAACACTGAAGCTTTCTTT. Its protein is CASVQGLNTEAFF.

Only a few counts were recorded for this clonotype. The junction and the germline gene differ at one end; a read error may be behind it. The chain carries TRBV19 and TRBJ1-5, with 7 bases matching TRBD1. CDR1 and CDR2 (germline): LNHDA, SQIVND (reference sequence). The CDR3 is made up of 15 amino acids. CDR3 protein: CASNIWLTGDQPQHF. CDR3 sequence (DNA): TGTGCCAGTAATATATGGCTCACAGGGGATCAGCCCCAGCATTTT.

The chain recombines TRBV6-2 or TRBV6-3 with TRBJ2-7, with a tentative D call TRBD2 (6 bases). V lost 7 bases to trimming and J lost 5 bases, with 15 bases between them. Germline assignment: CDR1 MNHEY and CDR2 SVGEGT. The CDR3 runs to 13 residues. DNA for the CDR3: TGTGCCAGCATGGAGGGGTACAGCAACGAGCAGTACGTC. Its translation is CASMEGYSNEQYV.

A single count supports this clonotype. This sequence joins TRBV12-3 or TRBV12-4 and TRBJ2-1, with TRBD2 identical over 12 bases. The CDR3 has 15 amino acids. The V gene end was trimmed by 6 bases and the J gene end by 8 bases; junction bases not matched to a gene: 8. In nucleotides, the CDR3 is TGTGCCAGCAGAGAACTAGCGGGAGGTGGCGATGAGCAGTTCTTC. Translation: CASRELAGGGDEQFF.

In its sample, this clonotype was seen a few times. The chain uses TRBV28 and TRBJ2-5; 8 positions match TRBD2. From germline, CDR1 is MDHEN and CDR2 SYDVKM. The CDR3 has 16 amino acids. V shed 5 bases, J shed 0 bases, and the junction held 8 bases outside the gene matches. The CDR3 sequence: CASSPRTSRYQETQYF. The DNA of the CDR3 is TGTGCCAGCAGTCCTCGGACTAGCAGATACCAAGAGACCCAGTACTTC.

This clonotype occurred many times. The gene calls are TRBV12-3 or TRBV12-4 and TRBJ1-1; D remains ambiguous. CDR3 length: 13 amino acids. Trimming removed 3 bases from V and 1 base from J, with 6 bases in between. CDR3 residues: CASSFSENTEAFF. DNA of the CDR3: TGTGCCAGCAGTTTCTCAGAGAACACTGAAGCTTTCTTT.

The chain is built from TRBV7-6 and TRBJ2-1; 11 nucleotides agree with TRBD2. The length of the CDR3 is 15 residues. Germline V gene lookup returns CDR1 SGHVS and CDR2 FNYEAQ. V was pared by 5 bases and J by 5 bases, with 5 bases of the junction left unmatched. CDR3 protein: CASSMRLAGNNEQFF. Written as DNA, the CDR3 is TGTGCCAGCAGCATGCGACTAGCGGGGAACAATGAGCAGTTCTTC. The complete variable domain, with remaining parts taken from reference TRBV7-6 and TRBJ2-1, reads GAGVSQSPRYKVTKRGQDVALRCDPISGHVSLYWYRQALGQGPEFLTYFNYEAQQDKSGLPNDRFSAERPEGSISTLTIQRTEQRDSAMYRCASSMRLAGNNEQFFGPGTRLTVL.

This clonotype was recorded a few times. The chain joins TRBV4-1 to TRBJ1-3, with D maybe TRBD1 (5 bases). Germline V gene data show CDR1 as MGHRA and CDR2 as YSYEKL. V dropped 1 base and J dropped 0 bases, with 10 bases sitting between them. This CDR3 comprises 16 residues. CDR3 sequence: CASSQAGQGSGNTIYF. In DNA form, the CDR3 reads TGCGCCAGCAGCCAAGCCGGCCAGGGCTCTGGAAACACCATATATTTT.

This clonotype was picked up many times. The chain carries TRBV7-2 and TRBJ2-5; TRBD2 agrees at 14 bases. The CDR3 runs 17 residues. Per the germline V gene, CDR1 is SGHTA and CDR2 is FQGNSA. V lost 8 bases and J lost 5; bases outside the gene matches: 13. The CDR3: CASRLSGTSGSSETQYF. The CDR3 DNA reads TGTGCCAGCCGTTTATCAGGGACTAGCGGGAGCTCGGAGACCCAGTACTTC.

The chain carries TRBV10-3 and TRBJ1-2, with 8 bases matching TRBD1. Looked up from germline, CDR1 is ENHRY and CDR2 is SYGVKD. After removal of 6 bases from V and 2 bases from J, the junction contained 11 bases not matched to a gene. The CDR3 contains 16 residues. This CDR3 is CAIRADWTGLNYGYTF. CDR3 coding DNA: TGTGCCATCAGAGCTGATTGGACAGGGTTGAACTATGGCTACACCTTC.

The V and J genes are TRBV6-2 or TRBV6-3 and TRBJ2-7; D may be TRBD2 (5 bases). From germline, CDR1 is MNHEY and CDR2 SVGEGT. The CDR3 has 14 residues. V shed 8 bases and J shed 4 bases, with 18 bases lying between them. CDR3 nucleotide sequence: TGTGCCAGCGGGGATATAACTCGGGATTACGAGCAGTACTTC. This sequence encodes CASGDITRDYEQYF.

This clonotype was picked up many times. The chain links TRBV11-2 to TRBJ1-4; 7 bases line up with TRBD1. CDR1 SGHAT and CDR2 FQNNGV come from the germline V gene. This CDR3 is built from 15 residues. V lost 3 bases, J lost 3 bases, and 4 bases stayed unmatched. Here the CDR3 DNA reads TGTGCCAGCAGCTTGACAGGGAGTTCTAATGAAAAACTGTTTTTT. Translating gives CASSLTGSSNEKLFF.

This clonotype came up many times. The chain uses TRBV7-9 and TRBJ2-4, with D perhaps matching TRBD2 (5 bases). Germline V lookup: CDR1 SEHNR, CDR2 FQNEAQ (reference sequence). The CDR3 is made up of 16 amino acids. V shed 1 base and J shed 4 bases, with 14 bases lying between them. The CDR3 sequence is CASSLVAGLAKNIQYF. The CDR3 DNA follows: TGTGCCAGCAGCTTAGTCGCGGGTCTGGCGAAAAACATTCAGTACTTC.

This clonotype was observed a handful of times. This rearrangement joins TRBV11-1 to TRBJ2-1, with TRBD2 matching over 9 bases. Germline CDR1 reads SGHAT; CDR2 reads FQDESV (reference sequence). The CDR3 has 18 amino acids. Trimming cost V 1 base and J 8 bases; bases outside gene matches: 15. CDR3 sequence (DNA): TGTGCCAGCAGCTTAGAGGGGGAGTTCCGCGGGAGGGCCGATGAGCAGTTCTTC. Encoded protein: CASSLEGEFRGRADEQFF.

The chain employs TRBV20-1 and TRBJ2-1; D uncertain. Germline-derived CDR1 and CDR2 are DFQATT and SNEGSKA (reference sequence). V lost 0 bases, J lost 5 bases, and 8 bases lay in between. The CDR3 runs to 13 residues. The CDR3 region is CSARDQVDNEQFF. The CDR3 DNA sequence: TGCAGTGCTAGAGATCAGGTAGACAATGAGCAGTTCTTC.

The CDR3 region has the DNA TGTGCCAGCTCACGCACGGGATGGAACGACGAGCAGTACTTC. As protein: CASSRTGWNDEQYF. The rearrangement joins TRBV6-1 to TRBJ2-7, with D perhaps TRBD2 (5 bases). Germline CDR1 MNHNS, CDR2 SASEGT. The V end lost 8 bases, the J end lost 5 bases, and 19 bases lay between the germline ends. The CDR3 runs 14 residues.

This chain uses TRBV7-2 with TRBJ2-5; 8 bases match TRBD2. In germline, CDR1 is SGHTA, CDR2 FQGNSA. V was clipped by 5 bases and J by 2 bases; unmatched bases: 10. The CDR3 is 16 residues long. The CDR3 DNA sequence: TGTGCCAGCAGCCAAACTAGCGGCACTATGCAAGAGACCCAGTACTTC. It specifies CASSQTSGTMQETQYF. Looking up the rest from reference TRBV7-2 and TRBJ2-5 gives the full variable domain: GAGVSQSPSNKVTEKGKDVELRCDPISGHTALYWYRQSLGQGLEFLIYFQGNSAPDKSGLPSDRFSAERTGGSVSTLTIQRTQQEDSAVYLCASSQTSGTMQETQYFGPGTRLLVL.

This clonotype was recorded many times. This chain uses TRBV6-1 with TRBJ1-1, with 9 bases lining up with TRBD1. V shed 6 bases, J shed 9 bases, and the junction held 11 bases outside the gene matches. The germline CDR1 and CDR2 sequences are MNHNS and SASEGT. The CDR3 covers 14 residues. The CDR3: CASSSGLGQGKAFF. The CDR3 nucleotides read TGTGCCAGCAGCTCGGGTTTGGGACAGGGAAAAGCTTTCTTT.

CDR3 in DNA: TGTGCCAGCAGTTCCGTATCTAGCGTACCAGATACGCAGTATTTT. This translates into CASSSVSSVPDTQYF. The chain couples TRBV27 to TRBJ2-3, with a weak D call TRBD2 (6 bases). The CDR3 has 15 residues. CDR1 and CDR2 from the germline V gene are MNHEY and SMNVEV (reference sequence). Trimming took 4 bases from V and 4 from J, leaving 15 bases between them.

This sequence joins TRBV18 and TRBJ2-2; weak D call: TRBD2 (5 bases). Looked up from germline, CDR1 is KGHSH and CDR2 is LQKENI. This CDR3 is 14 amino acids long. V shed 3 bases and J shed 5 bases, with 10 bases lying between them. For the CDR3, the DNA is TGTGCCAGCTCACCGCAGAGAGGGACCGGGGAGCTGTTTTTT. It codes for CASSPQRGTGELFF. The variable domain in full, with the rest retrieved from reference TRBV18 and TRBJ2-2, is NAGVMQNPRHLVRRRGQEARLRCSPMKGHSHVYWYRQLPEEGLKFMVYLQKENIIDESGMPKERFSAEFPKEGPSILRIQQVVRGDSAAYFCASSPQRGTGELFFGEGSRLTVL.

The sample holds one count of this clonotype. The chain carries TRBV10-3 and TRBJ2-2, with 7 bases aligning to TRBD1. Trimming removed 6 bases from V and 0 bases from J; junction bases left unmatched: 10. The CDR3 runs 17 residues. From germline, CDR1 is ENHRY and CDR2 SYGVKD. The CDR3 region is CAIRGREGQSNTGELFF. The CDR3 DNA follows: TGTGCCATCAGGGGGAGAGAGGGACAGTCGAACACCGGGGAGCTGTTTTTT.

This clonotype has a handful of counts. This chain uses TRBV28 with TRBJ1-5; 8 bases line up with TRBD1. The CDR3 has 14 residues. The germline V gene encodes CDR1 MDHEN and CDR2 SYDVKM. Trimming took 6 bases from V and 6 from J; bases not matched to a gene: 7. CDR3 region: CASRKDRAGQPQHF. For the CDR3, the DNA is TGTGCCAGCAGGAAGGACAGGGCAGGTCAGCCCCAGCATTTT.

As regards this clonotype: One end of the junction does not line up with germline, which may come from a read error. This chain connects TRBV4-1 to TRBJ2-7, with D unclear. The germline V gene has CDR1 MGHRA and CDR2 YSYEKL. This CDR3 region has 15 residues. The CDR3 reads CASSQVLRSGDEQYF. The CDR3 coding sequence is TGTGCCAGCAGCCAAGTCCTGCGTTCTGGCGACGAGCAGTACTTC.

This chain links TRBV4-3 with TRBJ2-2, with 11 bases fitting TRBD1. Germline CDR1 reads LGHNA; CDR2 reads YSLEER. The CDR3 sequence is 18 residues long. Unmatched junction bases numbered 7, after V lost 1 base and J lost 3 bases. The CDR3 bases are TGCGCCAGCAGCCAAGGACCGGGACAGGGGGGATACACCGGGGAGCTGTTTTTT. This gives the protein CASSQGPGQGGYTGELFF.

The V gene is TRBV7-6, the J gene TRBJ2-3; TRBD1 or TRBD2 may be the D gene (5 bases each). Per germline, CDR1 SGHVS and CDR2 FNYEAQ. CDR3 length: 14 residues. V was shortened by 5 bases and J by 3 bases, with 12 bases between the two germline ends. CDR3 DNA sequence: TGTGCCAGCAGCGGGACCCGGGGAACAGATACGCAGTATTTT. Protein product: CASSGTRGTDTQYF. The entire variable domain, with the rest obtained from reference TRBV7-6 and TRBJ2-3, is as follows: GAGVSQSPRYKVTKRGQDVALRCDPISGHVSLYWYRQALGQGPEFLTYFNYEAQQDKSGLPNDRFSAERPEGSISTLTIQRTEQRDSAMYRCASSGTRGTDTQYFGPGTRLTVL.

This clonotype was recorded at least ten times. This chain joins TRBV7-2 and TRBJ2-4; 15 bases are a match to TRBD2. Germline CDR1 reads SGHTA; CDR2 reads FQGNSA. Trimming removed 5 bases from V and 1 base from J; junction bases left unmatched: 3. CDR3 size: 17 residues. The CDR3 nucleotides read TGTGCCAGCAGCCGCGGGACTAGCGGGAGGGCCAAAAACATTCAGTACTTC. It codes for CASSRGTSGRAKNIQYF.

The chain is built from TRBV19 and TRBJ2-3; tentatively, D is TRBD1 (6 bases). CDR1 and CDR2 from the germline V gene are LNHDA and SQIVND (reference sequence). V was clipped by 7 bases and J by 3 bases, with 17 bases between them. The CDR3 runs 15 residues. The DNA for the CDR3 is TGTGCCAGTAACCCCGAAGGGACAATGACAGATACGCAGTATTTT. Protein sequence: CASNPEGTMTDTQYF.